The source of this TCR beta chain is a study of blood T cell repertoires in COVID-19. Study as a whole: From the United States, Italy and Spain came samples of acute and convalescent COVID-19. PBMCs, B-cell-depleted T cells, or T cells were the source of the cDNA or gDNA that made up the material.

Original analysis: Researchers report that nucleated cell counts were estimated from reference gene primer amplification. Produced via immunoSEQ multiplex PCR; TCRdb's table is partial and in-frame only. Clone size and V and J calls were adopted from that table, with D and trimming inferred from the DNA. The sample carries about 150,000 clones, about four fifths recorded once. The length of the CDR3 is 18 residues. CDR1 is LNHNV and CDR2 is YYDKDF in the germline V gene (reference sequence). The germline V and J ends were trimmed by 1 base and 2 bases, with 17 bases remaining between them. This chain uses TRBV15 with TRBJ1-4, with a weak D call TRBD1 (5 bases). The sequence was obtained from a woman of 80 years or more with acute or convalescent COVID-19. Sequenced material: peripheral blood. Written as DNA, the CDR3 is TGTGCCACCAGCAGAGGTCGCAGGGCAAGTAGGACTAATGAAAAACTGTTTTTT. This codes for CATSRGRRASRTNEKLFF.